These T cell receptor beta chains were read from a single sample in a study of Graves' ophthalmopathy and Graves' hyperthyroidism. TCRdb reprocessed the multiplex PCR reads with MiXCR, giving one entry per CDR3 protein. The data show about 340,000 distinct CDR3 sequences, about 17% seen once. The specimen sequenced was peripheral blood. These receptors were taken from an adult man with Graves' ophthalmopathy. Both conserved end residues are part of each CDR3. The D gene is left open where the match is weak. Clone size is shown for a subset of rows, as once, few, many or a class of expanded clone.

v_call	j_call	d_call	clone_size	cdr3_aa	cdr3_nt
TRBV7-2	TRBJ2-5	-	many	CASTLSPGGQETQYF	TGTGCCAGCACCCTAAGCCCCGGGGGACAAGAGACCCAGTACTTC
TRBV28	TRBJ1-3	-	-	CASSLAYTIYF	TGTGCCAGCAGTTTGGCGTACACCATATATTTT
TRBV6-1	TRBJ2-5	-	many	CASSERALYRAGETQYF	TGTGCCAGCAGTGAAAGGGCCTTATATAGGGCAGGAGAGACCCAGTACTTC
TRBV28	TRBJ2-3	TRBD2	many	CASSPSGGALDTQYF	TGTGCCAGCAGTCCTAGCGGGGGGGCTCTTGATACGCAGTATTTT
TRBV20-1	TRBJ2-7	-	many	CSARDRAGNSYEQYF	TGCAGTGCTAGAGATCGCGCGGGGAACTCCTACGAGCAGTACTTC
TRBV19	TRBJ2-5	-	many	CASRPDSGTQQETQYF	TGTGCCAGTAGACCAGACTCCGGGACCCAACAAGAGACCCAGTACTTC
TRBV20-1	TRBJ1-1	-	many	CSAPPGPWSTEAFF	TGCAGTGCTCCCCCCGGGCCGTGGAGTACTGAAGCTTTCTTT
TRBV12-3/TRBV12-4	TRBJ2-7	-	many	CASSLVGGPEVQYF	TGTGCCAGCAGTTTGGTCGGGGGGCCAGAGGTGCAGTACTTC
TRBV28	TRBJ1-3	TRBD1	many	CASSPQGGRSGNTIYF	TGTGCCAGCAGTCCCCAGGGGGGACGCTCTGGAAACACCATATATTTT
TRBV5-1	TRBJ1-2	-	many	CASSFQGDYGYTF	TGCGCCAGCAGCTTCCAGGGCGACTATGGCTACACCTTC
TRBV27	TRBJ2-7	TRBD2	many	CASSYLGLAGAGEQYF	TGTGCCAGCAGTTACCTGGGACTAGCGGGGGCCGGCGAGCAGTACTTC
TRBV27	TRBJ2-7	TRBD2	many	CATKRIAGGYEQYF	TGTGCCACCAAACGTATAGCGGGAGGCTACGAGCAGTACTTC
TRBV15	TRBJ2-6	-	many	CATSRGRGFSGGANVLTF	TGTGCCACCAGCAGGGGACGTGGTTTTTCTGGTGGGGCCAACGTCCTGACTTTC
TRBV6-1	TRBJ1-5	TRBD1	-	CASTPGGTGQPQHF	TGTGCCAGCACCCCAGGGGGGACCGGTCAGCCCCAGCATTTT
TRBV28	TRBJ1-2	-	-	CASSPLCTGPNARGYTF	TGTGCCAGCAGTCCCCTTTGTACCGGGCCCAACGCACGTGGCTACACCTTC
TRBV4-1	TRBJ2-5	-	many	CASSQGPGSLETQYF	TGCGCCAGCAGCCAGGGCCCGGGGAGCCTAGAGACCCAGTACTTC
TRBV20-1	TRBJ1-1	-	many	CSARDTIVAFF	TGCAGTGCTAGAGATACCATAGTAGCTTTCTTT
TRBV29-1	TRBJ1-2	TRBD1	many	CSVLTGGANYGYTF	TGCAGCGTCCTAACAGGGGGCGCGAACTATGGCTACACCTTC
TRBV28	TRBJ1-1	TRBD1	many	CASSSRDRAFGAFF	TGTGCCAGCAGTTCCCGGGACAGGGCGTTTGGGGCTTTCTTT
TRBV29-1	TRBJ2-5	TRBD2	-	CSVQLAGDYQETQYF	TGCAGCGTCCAACTAGCGGGGGATTACCAAGAGACCCAGTACTTC
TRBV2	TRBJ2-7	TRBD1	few	CASRDIWTGSYEQYF	TGTGCCAGCAGGGATATTTGGACAGGTTCCTACGAGCAGTACTTC
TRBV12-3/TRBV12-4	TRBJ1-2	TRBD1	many	CASLDRTSNYGYTF	TGTGCCAGCCTGGACAGGACCAGTAACTATGGCTACACCTTC
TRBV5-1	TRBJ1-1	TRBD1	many	CASNLDRVGNTEAFF	TGCGCCAGCAACCTCGACAGGGTAGGAAACACTGAAGCTTTCTTT
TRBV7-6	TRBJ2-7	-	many	CASSEGPSVGYEQYF	TGTGCCAGCAGCGAGGGACCGAGCGTGGGGTACGAGCAGTACTTC
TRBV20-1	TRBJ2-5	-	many	CSANGEETQYF	TGCAGTGCCAACGGGGAGGAGACCCAGTACTTC
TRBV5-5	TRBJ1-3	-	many	CASSLDALRSDTIYF	TGTGCCAGCAGCTTGGACGCCCTGAGATCGGACACCATATATTTT
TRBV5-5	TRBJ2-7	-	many	CASSLVRGAYEQYF	TGTGCCAGCAGCTTGGTCAGGGGCGCCTACGAGCAGTACTTC
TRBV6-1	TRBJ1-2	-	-	CASSVGRFNYGYTF	TGTGCCAGCAGTGTAGGCCGGTTCAACTATGGCTACACCTTC
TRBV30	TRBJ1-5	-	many	CAWSVLGFNQPQHF	TGTGCCTGGAGTGTACTAGGGTTCAATCAGCCCCAGCATTTT
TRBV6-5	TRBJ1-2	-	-	CASSYGQPSNYGYTF	TGTGCCAGCAGTTACGGGCAGCCCTCTAACTATGGCTACACCTTC
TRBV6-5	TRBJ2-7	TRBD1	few	CASSYTGTGLYEQYF	TGTGCCAGCAGTTACACCGGGACAGGACTCTACGAGCAGTACTTC
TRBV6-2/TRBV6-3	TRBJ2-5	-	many	CASSYAGGAGETQYF	TGTGCCAGCAGTTACGCTGGGGGGGCAGGAGAGACCCAGTACTTC
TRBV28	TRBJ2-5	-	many	CASNSKGQGDLETQYF	TGTGCCAGCAACAGTAAAGGGCAGGGAGACTTAGAGACCCAGTACTTC
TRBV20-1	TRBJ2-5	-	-	CSARSPGVETQYF	TGCAGTGCTCGCTCGCCAGGGGTTGAGACCCAGTACTTC
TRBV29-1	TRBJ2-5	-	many	CSVENWGRETQYF	TGCAGCGTTGAAAATTGGGGGCGAGAGACCCAGTACTTC
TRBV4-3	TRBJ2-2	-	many	CASSQVLGTRTGELFF	TGCGCCAGCAGCCAAGTATTAGGGACGAGGACCGGGGAGCTGTTTTTT
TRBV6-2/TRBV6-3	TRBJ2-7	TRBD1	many	CASSARTGPSYEQYF	TGTGCCAGCAGTGCCCGGACAGGGCCCTCCTACGAGCAGTACTTC
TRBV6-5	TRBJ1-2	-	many	CASSSGNYGYTF	TGTGCCAGCAGTTCAGGGAACTATGGCTACACCTTC
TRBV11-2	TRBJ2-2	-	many	CASRQPGLRFATGELFF	TGTGCCAGCAGACAACCGGGACTCCGCTTCGCTACCGGGGAGCTGTTTTTT
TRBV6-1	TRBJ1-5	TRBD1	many	CASSATGQGIQPQHF	TGTGCCAGCAGTGCAACGGGACAGGGGATTCAGCCCCAGCATTTT
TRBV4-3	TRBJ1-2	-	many	CASSQDYGDRLGHGYTF	TGCGCCAGCAGCCAAGATTACGGAGACAGGCTGGGTCACGGCTACACCTTC
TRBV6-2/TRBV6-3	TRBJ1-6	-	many	CASSYAGPGGYNSPLHF	TGTGCCAGCAGTTACGCGGGACCGGGGGGCTATAATTCACCCCTCCACTTT
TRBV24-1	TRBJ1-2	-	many	CATSVGAAYGYTF	TGTGCCACCAGTGTGGGAGCCGCTTATGGCTACACCTTC
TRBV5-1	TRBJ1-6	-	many	CASSLDVRGSSPLHF	TGCGCCAGCAGCTTGGATGTCAGGGGAAGTTCACCCCTCCACTTT
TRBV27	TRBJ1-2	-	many	CASSLEGGAGYTF	TGTGCCAGCAGTTTGGAGGGGGGGGCTGGCTACACCTTC
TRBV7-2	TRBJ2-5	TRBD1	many	CASSTAPDREETQYF	TGTGCCAGCAGCACCGCTCCGGACAGGGAAGAGACCCAGTACTTC
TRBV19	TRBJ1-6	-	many	CASSKGGPTDYNSPLHF	TGTGCCAGTAGTAAGGGGGGCCCGACGGACTATAATTCACCCCTCCACTTT
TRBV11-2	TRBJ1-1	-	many	CASSPRGGKNTEAFF	TGTGCCAGCAGCCCCCGGGGGGGGAAGAACACTGAAGCTTTCTTT
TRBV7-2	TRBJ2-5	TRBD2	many	CASSYRLAGQETQYF	TGTGCCAGCAGCTACAGATTAGCGGGACAAGAGACCCAGTACTTC
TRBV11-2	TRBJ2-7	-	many	CASSLDGAVFTYEQYF	TGTGCCAGCAGCTTAGATGGCGCAGTTTTTACCTACGAGCAGTACTTC
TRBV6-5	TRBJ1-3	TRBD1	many	CASTGQGGNTIYF	TGTGCCAGCACAGGACAGGGAGGCAACACCATATATTTT
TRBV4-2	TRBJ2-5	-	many	CASSREPGAGETQYF	TGTGCCAGCAGCCGAGAGCCGGGGGCAGGGGAGACCCAGTACTTC